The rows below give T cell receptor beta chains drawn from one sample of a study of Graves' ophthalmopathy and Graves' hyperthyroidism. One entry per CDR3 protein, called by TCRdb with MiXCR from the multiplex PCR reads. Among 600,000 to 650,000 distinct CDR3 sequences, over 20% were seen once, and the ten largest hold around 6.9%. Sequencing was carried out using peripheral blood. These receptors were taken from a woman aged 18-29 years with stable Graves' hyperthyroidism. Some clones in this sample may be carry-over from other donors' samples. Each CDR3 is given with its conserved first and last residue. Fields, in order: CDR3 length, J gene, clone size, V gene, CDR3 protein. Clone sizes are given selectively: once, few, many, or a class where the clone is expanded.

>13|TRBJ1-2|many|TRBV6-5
CASSYFRGDGYTF
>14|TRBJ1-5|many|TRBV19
CASSGWGNYQPQHF
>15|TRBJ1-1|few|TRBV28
CASSLIAAEDTEAFF
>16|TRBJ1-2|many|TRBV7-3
CASSLTPGEKSYGYTF
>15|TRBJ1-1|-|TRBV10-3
CAIRDPDRIHTEAFF
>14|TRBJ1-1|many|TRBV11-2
CASSLVDTITEAFF
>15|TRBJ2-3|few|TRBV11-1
CASSLLEGVADTQYF
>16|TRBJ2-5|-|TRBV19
CASSPTGTAYQETQYF
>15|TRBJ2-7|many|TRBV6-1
CASSLGRGRSYEQYF
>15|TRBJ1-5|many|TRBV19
CASSIGKGSLQPQHF
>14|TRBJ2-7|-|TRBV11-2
CASSNWDSSYEQYF
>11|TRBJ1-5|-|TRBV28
CASMDNQPQHF
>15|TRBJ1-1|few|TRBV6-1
CASSERRTGWTEAFF
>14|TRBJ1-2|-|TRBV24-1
CATSEVVRIGGYTF
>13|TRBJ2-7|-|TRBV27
CASSPGFTYEQYF
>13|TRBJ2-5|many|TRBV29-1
CSVGPPGGETQYF
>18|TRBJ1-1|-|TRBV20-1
CSARDPRTGGAMNTEAFF